One sample yielded the 16 T cell receptor beta chains listed below, sequenced in a study of siplizumab effects on memory and regulatory T cells. Measured with immunoSEQ multiplex PCR; TCRdb has only the in-frame clones, and not every one. This table holds roughly 100,000 clones, about 94% found once. What was sequenced was CD4+ T cells sorted from blood. The receptors derive from a human donor in good health.

The chain is built from TRBV4-2 and TRBJ2-6; D is undetermined. Germline CDR1 reads LGHNA; CDR2 reads YNFKEQ. V gave up 8 bases and J gave up 2 bases, with 10 bases separating them. The CDR3 sequence is 14 residues long. Written as DNA, the CDR3 is TGTGCCAGCCTGAAGACTCCTGGGGCCAACGTCCTGACTTTC. It specifies CASLKTPGANVLTF.

J is TRBJ2-7 and V is TRBV7-2; D gene uncertain. V lost 2 bases and J lost 0, with 11 bases in between. This CDR3 is built from 15 residues. From germline, CDR1 is SGHTA and CDR2 FQGNSA. Here the CDR3 DNA reads TGTGCCAGCAGCTTAAAGGAAACTTTCTCCTACGAGCAGTACTTC. This translates into CASSLKETFSYEQYF.

The CDR3: CATGKGTASYEQYF. The DNA of the CDR3 is TGTGCCACCGGAAAAGGGACAGCCTCCTACGAGCAGTACTTC. V gene TRBV11-2 combines with J gene TRBJ2-7; 7 bases line up with TRBD1. The ends lost 10 bases at V and 0 bases at J; junction bases unmatched: 9. The CDR3 is 14 residues long. Germline-derived CDR1 and CDR2 are SGHAT and FQNNGV.

This clone came up a few times. The chain is built from TRBV30 and TRBJ1-2; D uncertain. CDR1 GTSNPN and CDR2 SVGIG come from the germline V gene (reference sequence). The CDR3 has 12 amino acids. V was trimmed by 1 base and J by 5 bases, leaving 8 bases between them. CDR3 in amino acids: CAWSEEGYGYTF. CDR3 bases: TGTGCCTGGAGTGAGGAAGGGTATGGCTACACCTTC. The complete variable domain, with remaining parts taken from reference TRBV30 and TRBJ1-2, reads SQTIHQWPATLVQPVGSPLSLECTVEGTSNPNLYWYRQAAGRGLQLLFYSVGIGQISSEVPQNLSASRPQDRQFILSSKKLLLSDSGFYLCAWSEEGYGYTFGSGTRLTVV.

The V and J genes are TRBV9 and TRBJ1-5; the D gene is possibly TRBD1 (6 bases). CDR1 and CDR2 (germline): SGDLS, YYNGEE. This CDR3 is built from 16 residues. V was clipped by 4 bases and J by 4 bases, with 18 bases between them. The CDR3 bases are TGTGCCAGCAGCAAGGGCCCACAGGGTGGAAATCAGCCCCAGCATTTT. It specifies CASSKGPQGGNQPQHF.

The chain employs TRBV7-3 and TRBJ2-2, with D tentatively TRBD1 (5 bases). Trimming cost V 5 bases and J 5 bases, with 9 bases left between them. Germline-derived CDR1 and CDR2 are SGHTA and FQGTGA. This CDR3 has 13 residues. In DNA form, the CDR3 reads TGTGCCAGCAGCCCCCCAGGGACCGGGGAGCTGTTTTTT. Its translation: CASSPPGTGELFF.

The chain uses TRBV2 and TRBJ1-2; no reliable D call. The germline gives CDR1 SNHLY, CDR2 FYNNEI. Trimming removed 7 bases from V and 0 bases from J, with 15 bases in between. This CDR3 is 15 amino acids long. The CDR3 region is CASKASQITNYGYTF. The DNA of the CDR3 is TGTGCCAGCAAAGCCTCCCAGATAACTAACTATGGCTACACCTTC.

The chain uses TRBV28 and TRBJ1-5; maybe TRBD1 (5 bases). CDR1 and CDR2 from the germline V gene are MDHEN and SYDVKM. The V end was cut by 10 bases, the J end by 0 bases, with 22 bases between. This CDR3 spans 17 amino acids. CDR3 protein: CATETPAEGYSNQPQHF. The CDR3 DNA reads TGTGCCACCGAGACCCCGGCTGAGGGGTATAGCAATCAGCCCCAGCATTTT.

This clone was seen a single time. The rearrangement uses TRBV6-6 and TRBJ2-1; perhaps TRBD1 as D (6 bases). V was cut by 6 bases and J by 3 bases, with 12 bases left in between. There are 14 residues in the CDR3. Per the germline V gene, CDR1 is MNHNY and CDR2 is SVGAGI (reference sequence). The CDR3 is CASRYRVGYNEQFF. The CDR3 nucleotides read TGTGCCAGCAGATACAGGGTCGGCTACAATGAGCAGTTCTTC.

CDR3 protein: CASEGSRGGNQPQHF. CDR3 DNA sequence: TGTGCCAGCGAGGGATCGAGGGGGGGCAATCAGCCCCAGCATTTT. The chain recombines TRBV18 with TRBJ1-5, with a tentative D call TRBD1 (6 bases). CDR1 and CDR2 from the germline V gene are KGHSH and LQKENI. The CDR3 totals 15 residues. With 8 bases removed from V and 2 bases from J, the gap between germline ends came to 16 bases. Full variable domain (remainder filled in from reference TRBV18 and TRBJ1-5): NAGVMQNPRHLVRRRGQEARLRCSPMKGHSHVYWYRQLPEEGLKFMVYLQKENIIDESGMPKERFSAEFPKEGPSILRIQQVVRGDSAAYFCASEGSRGGNQPQHFGDGTRLSIL.

In DNA form, the CDR3 reads TGCAGCGTGGTGGCGGGCGGGAGGGCCTCTGGGGCCAACGTCCTGACTTTC. Translated, it gives CSVVAGGRASGANVLTF. V is TRBV29-1 and J is TRBJ2-6; 9 bases fit TRBD2. The V segment lost 6 bases and the J segment 0 bases; nucleotides outside the gene matches: 9. This CDR3 contains 17 residues. Germline V gives CDR1 SQVTM, CDR2 ANQGSEA.

The chain joins TRBV7-8 to TRBJ1-2, with D tentatively TRBD1 (6 bases). The ends were cut back, 5 bases at V and 4 bases at J, with 23 bases in the middle. The CDR3 contains 17 residues. The V gene's germline CDR1 is SGHVS and CDR2 FQNEAQ. DNA of the CDR3: TGTGCCAGCAGCCGACATATTCCGGGACAAAAAAGCTATGGCTACACCTTC. It codes for CASSRHIPGQKSYGYTF.

The chain recombines TRBV18 with TRBJ1-1; maybe TRBD1 (6 bases). Germline V CDR1 and CDR2: KGHSH, LQKENI. The ends were cut back, 3 bases at V and 0 bases at J, with 17 bases in the middle. CDR3 length equals 17 residues. The CDR3 nucleotides read TGTGCCAGCTCACCGCGGACAGCACTGAAATTGAACACTGAAGCTTTCTTT. This gives the protein CASSPRTALKLNTEAFF.

The chain uses TRBV2 and TRBJ1-1; 7 nucleotides match TRBD1. Germline-derived CDR1 and CDR2 are SNHLY and FYNNEI. This CDR3 contains 14 residues. The trim removed 4 bases at V and 1 base at J, leaving 3 bases unmatched. CDR3: CASSVYRGNTEAFF. The CDR3 DNA sequence: TGTGCCAGCAGTGTCTACAGGGGGAACACTGAAGCTTTCTTT.

This sequence joins TRBV19 and TRBJ2-2; TRBD1 matches at 8 bases. The ends lost 9 bases at V and 4 bases at J; junction bases unmatched: 4. Germline loops: CDR1 LNHDA, CDR2 SQIVND (reference sequence). There are 13 residues in the CDR3. CDR3 in DNA: TGTGCCAGCCGGACAGGGCCCACCGGGGAGCTGTTTTTT. Translation gives CASRTGPTGELFF.

The chain has TRBV6-5 and TRBJ2-3, with TRBD2 matching over 9 bases. CDR3 length: 15 amino acids. CDR1 and CDR2 from the germline V gene are MNHEY and SVGAGI. With 0 bases clipped from V and 4 bases from J, the junction kept 2 bases outside the gene matches. Here the CDR3 reads CASSYSSGRADTQYF. CDR3 in DNA: TGTGCCAGCAGTTACTCTAGCGGGAGAGCAGATACGCAGTATTTT.